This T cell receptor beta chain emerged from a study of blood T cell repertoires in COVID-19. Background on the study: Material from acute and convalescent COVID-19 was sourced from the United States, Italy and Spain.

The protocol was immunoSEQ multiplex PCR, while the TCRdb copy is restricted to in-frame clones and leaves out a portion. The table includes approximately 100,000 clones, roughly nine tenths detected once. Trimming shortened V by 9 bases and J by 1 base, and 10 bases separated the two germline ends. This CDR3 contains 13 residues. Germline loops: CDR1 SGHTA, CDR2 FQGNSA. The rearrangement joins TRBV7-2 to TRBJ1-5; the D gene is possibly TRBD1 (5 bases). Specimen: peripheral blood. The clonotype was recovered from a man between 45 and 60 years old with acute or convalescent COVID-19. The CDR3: CASAGDSNQPQHF. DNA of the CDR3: TGTGCCAGTGCGGGGGACAGCAATCAGCCCCAGCATTTT.